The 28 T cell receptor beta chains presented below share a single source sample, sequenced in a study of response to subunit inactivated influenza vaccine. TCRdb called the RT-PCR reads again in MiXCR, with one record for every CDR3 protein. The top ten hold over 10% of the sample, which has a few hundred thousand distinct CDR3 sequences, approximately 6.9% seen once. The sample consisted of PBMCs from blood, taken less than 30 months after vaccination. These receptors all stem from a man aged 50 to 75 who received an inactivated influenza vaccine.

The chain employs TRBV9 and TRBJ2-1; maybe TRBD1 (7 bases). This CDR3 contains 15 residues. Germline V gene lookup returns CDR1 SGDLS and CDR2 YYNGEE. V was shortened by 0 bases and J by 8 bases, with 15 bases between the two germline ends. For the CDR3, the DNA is TGTGCCAGCAGCGTAGCAGGACAGGCGGGGTATGAGCAGTTCTTC. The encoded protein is CASSVAGQAGYEQFF.

CDR3 DNA sequence: TGCAGTGCTAGAGATTGGGCGGAGCCAAGCTCCTACAATGAGCAGTTCTTC. It translates to CSARDWAEPSSYNEQFF. This chain joins TRBV20-1 and TRBJ2-1, with unresolved D. This CDR3 has 17 residues. The germline CDR1 and CDR2 sequences are DFQATT and SNEGSKA (reference sequence). V was clipped by 0 bases and J by 0 bases, with 15 bases between them.

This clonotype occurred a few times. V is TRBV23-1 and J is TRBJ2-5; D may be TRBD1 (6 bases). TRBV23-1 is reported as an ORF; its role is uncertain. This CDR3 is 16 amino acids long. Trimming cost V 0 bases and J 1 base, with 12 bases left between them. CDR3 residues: CASSQSEQGCQETQYF. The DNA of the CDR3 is TGCGCCAGCAGTCAATCGGAGCAGGGGTGCCAAGAGACCCAGTACTTC.

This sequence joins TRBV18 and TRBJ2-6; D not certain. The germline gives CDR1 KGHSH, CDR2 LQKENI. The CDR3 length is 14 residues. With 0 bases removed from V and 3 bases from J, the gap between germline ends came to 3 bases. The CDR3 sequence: CASSPPNGANVLTF. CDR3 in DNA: TGTGCCAGCTCACCACCGAATGGGGCCAACGTCCTGACTTTC.

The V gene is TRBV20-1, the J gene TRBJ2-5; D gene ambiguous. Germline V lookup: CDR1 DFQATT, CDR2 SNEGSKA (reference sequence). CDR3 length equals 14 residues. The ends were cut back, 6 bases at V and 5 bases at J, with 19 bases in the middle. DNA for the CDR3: TGCAGTGCCACCATTCTGGAGTTAAGGGAGACCCAGTACTTC. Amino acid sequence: CSATILELRETQYF.

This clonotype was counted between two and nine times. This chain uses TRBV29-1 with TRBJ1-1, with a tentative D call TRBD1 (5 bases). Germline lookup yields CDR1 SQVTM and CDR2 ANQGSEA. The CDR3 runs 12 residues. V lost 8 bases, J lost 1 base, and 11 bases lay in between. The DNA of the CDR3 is TGCAGCTCTGGACATAGGAACACTGAAGCTTTCTTT. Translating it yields CSSGHRNTEAFF.

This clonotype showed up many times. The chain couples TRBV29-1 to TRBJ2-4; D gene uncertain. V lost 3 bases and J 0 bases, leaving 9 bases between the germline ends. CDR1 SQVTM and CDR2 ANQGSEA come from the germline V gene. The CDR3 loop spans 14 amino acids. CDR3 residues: CSVEAGAAKNIQYF. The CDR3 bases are TGCAGCGTTGAGGCCGGTGCAGCCAAAAACATTCAGTACTTC. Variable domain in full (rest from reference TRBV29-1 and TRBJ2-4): SAVISQKPSRDICQRGTSLTIQCQVDSQVTMMFWYRQQPGQSLTLIATANQGSEATYESGFVIDKFPISRPNLTFSTLTVSNMSPEDSSIYLCSVEAGAAKNIQYFGAGTRLSVL.

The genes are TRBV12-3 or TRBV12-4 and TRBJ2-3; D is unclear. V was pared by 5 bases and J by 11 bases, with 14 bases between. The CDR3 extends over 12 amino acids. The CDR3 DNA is TGTGCCAGCAGTGCCTCCTCACCCCGGCAGTATTTT. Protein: CASSASSPRQYF.

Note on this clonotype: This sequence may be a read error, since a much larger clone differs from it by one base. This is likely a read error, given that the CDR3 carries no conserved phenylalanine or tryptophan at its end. The CDR3 nucleotides read TGCGCCAGCAGCTTGGGCGGGTTCACAGATACGCAGTATTCT. Residues: CASSLGGFTDTQYS. This chain connects TRBV5-1 to TRBJ2-3, with D tentatively TRBD2 (5 bases). The V gene's germline CDR1 is SGHRS and CDR2 YFSETQ. The CDR3 runs to 14 residues. Trimming removed 0 bases from V and 2 bases from J, with 7 bases in between.

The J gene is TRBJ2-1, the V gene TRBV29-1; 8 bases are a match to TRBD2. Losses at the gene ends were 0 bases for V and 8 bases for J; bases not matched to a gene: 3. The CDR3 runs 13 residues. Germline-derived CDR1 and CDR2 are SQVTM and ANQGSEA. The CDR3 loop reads CSVEDRGGYEQFF. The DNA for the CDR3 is TGCAGCGTTGAAGATCGGGGGGGGTATGAGCAGTTCTTC.

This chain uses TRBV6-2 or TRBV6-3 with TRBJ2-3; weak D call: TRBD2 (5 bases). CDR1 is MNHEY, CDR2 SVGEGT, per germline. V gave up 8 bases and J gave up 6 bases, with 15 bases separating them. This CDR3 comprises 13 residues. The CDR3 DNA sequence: TGTGCCAGCGGATCCGGGGATGGGGATACGCAGTATTTT. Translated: CASGSGDGDTQYF.

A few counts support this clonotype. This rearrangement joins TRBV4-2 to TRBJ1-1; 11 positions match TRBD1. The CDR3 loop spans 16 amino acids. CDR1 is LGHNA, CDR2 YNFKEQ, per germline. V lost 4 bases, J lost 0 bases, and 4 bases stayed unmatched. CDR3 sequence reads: CASSPDRGPMNTEAFF. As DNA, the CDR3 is TGTGCCAGCAGCCCGGACAGGGGGCCCATGAACACTGAAGCTTTCTTT.

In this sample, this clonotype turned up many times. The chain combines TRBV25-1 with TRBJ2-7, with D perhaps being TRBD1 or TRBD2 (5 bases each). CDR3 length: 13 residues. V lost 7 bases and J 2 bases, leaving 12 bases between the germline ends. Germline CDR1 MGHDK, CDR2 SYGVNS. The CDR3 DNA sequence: TGTGCCAGCATGGGGACCCCACCCTACGAGCAGTACTTC. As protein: CASMGTPPYEQYF.

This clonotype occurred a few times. The CDR3 bases are TGCAGTGCTTGGGACAGGGGGGCCTACAATGAGCAGTTCTTC. Translating it yields CSAWDRGAYNEQFF. J is TRBJ2-1 and V is TRBV20-1, with 11 bases aligning to TRBD1. Per the germline V gene, CDR1 is DFQATT and CDR2 is SNEGSKA (reference sequence). V gave up 5 bases and J gave up 2 bases; unmatched junction bases: 2. The CDR3 is 14 residues long.

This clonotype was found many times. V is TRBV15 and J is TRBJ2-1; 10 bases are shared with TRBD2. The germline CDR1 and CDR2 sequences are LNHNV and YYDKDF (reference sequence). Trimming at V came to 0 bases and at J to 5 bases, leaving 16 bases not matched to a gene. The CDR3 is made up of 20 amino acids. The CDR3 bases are TGTGCCACCAGCAGAGATTTTGGGGGTAGCGGGAGGCCGGGTAACAATGAGCAGTTCTTC. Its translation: CATSRDFGGSGRPGNNEQFF.

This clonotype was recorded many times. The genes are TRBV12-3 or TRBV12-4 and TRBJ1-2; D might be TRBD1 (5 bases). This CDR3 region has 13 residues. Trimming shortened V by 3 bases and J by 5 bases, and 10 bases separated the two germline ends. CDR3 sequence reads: CASSLGREYGYTF. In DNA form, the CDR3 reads TGTGCCAGCAGTTTGGGCAGGGAGTATGGCTACACCTTC.

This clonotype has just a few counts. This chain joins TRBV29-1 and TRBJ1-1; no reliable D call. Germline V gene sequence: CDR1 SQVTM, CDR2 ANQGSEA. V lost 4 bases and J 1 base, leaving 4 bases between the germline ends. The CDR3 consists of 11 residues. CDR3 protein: CSVGWNTEAFF. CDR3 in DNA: TGCAGCGTTGGTTGGAACACTGAAGCTTTCTTT.

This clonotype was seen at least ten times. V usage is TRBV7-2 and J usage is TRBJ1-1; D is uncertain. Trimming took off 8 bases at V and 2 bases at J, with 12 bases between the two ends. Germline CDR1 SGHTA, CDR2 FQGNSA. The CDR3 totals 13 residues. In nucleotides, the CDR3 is TGTGCCAGCGCAAGGGAGGGAAACACTGAAGCTTTCTTT. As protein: CASAREGNTEAFF.

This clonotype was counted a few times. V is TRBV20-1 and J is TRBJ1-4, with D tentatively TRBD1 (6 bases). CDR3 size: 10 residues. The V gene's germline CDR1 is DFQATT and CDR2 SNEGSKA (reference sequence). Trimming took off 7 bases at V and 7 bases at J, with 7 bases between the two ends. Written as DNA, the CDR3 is TGCAGTGGGGGGCGTGAAAAACTGTTTTTT. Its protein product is CSGGREKLFF.

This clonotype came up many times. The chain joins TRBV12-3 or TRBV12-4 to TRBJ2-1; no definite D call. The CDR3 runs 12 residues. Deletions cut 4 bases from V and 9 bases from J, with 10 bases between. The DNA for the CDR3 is TGTGCCAGCAGTTCGGGCGTTGGTGAGCAGTTCTTC. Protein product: CASSSGVGEQFF.

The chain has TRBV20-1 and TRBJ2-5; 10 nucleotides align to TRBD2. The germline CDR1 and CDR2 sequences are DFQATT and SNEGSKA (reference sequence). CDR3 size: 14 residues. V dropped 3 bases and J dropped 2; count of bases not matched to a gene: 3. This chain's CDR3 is CSARGLATQETQYF. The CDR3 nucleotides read TGCAGTGCTAGGGGACTAGCGACACAAGAGACCCAGTACTTC.

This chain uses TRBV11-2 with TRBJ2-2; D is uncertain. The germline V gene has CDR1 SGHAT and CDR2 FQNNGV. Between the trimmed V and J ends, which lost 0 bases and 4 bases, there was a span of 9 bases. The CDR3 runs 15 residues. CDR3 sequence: CASSLETVGTGELFF. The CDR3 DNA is TGTGCCAGCAGCTTAGAGACTGTCGGCACCGGGGAGCTGTTTTTT. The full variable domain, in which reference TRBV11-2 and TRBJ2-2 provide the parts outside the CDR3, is EAGVAQSPRYKIIEKRQSVAFWCNPISGHATLYWYQQILGQGPKLLIQFQNNGVVDDSQLPKDRFSAERLKGVDSTLKIQPAKLEDSAVYLCASSLETVGTGELFFGEGSRLTVL.

The CDR3, as DNA: TGTGCCAGCAGTTACTACCGGGACTACCAAGAGACCCAGTACTTC. It specifies CASSYYRDYQETQYF. This sequence joins TRBV6-5 and TRBJ2-5; D might be TRBD2 (6 bases). V was shortened by 1 base and J by 0 bases, with 9 bases between the two germline ends. From germline, CDR1 is MNHEY and CDR2 SVGAGI. The CDR3 totals 15 residues.

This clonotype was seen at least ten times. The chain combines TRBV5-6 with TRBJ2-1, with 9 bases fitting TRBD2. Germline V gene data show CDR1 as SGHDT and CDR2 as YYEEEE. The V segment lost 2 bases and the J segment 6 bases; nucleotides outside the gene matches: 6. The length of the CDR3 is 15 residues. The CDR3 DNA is TGTGCCAGCAGCTTATCAGCGGGACTAGCCAATGAGCAGTTCTTC. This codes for CASSLSAGLANEQFF.

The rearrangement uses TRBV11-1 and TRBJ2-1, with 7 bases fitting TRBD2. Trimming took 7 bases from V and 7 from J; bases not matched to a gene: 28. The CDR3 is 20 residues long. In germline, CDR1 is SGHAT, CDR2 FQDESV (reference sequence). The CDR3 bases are TGTGCCAGCACCCCCAAGGGAGGACTAGAAAGGCCGAGAGAGTCAAATGAGCAGTTCTTC. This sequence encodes CASTPKGGLERPRESNEQFF.

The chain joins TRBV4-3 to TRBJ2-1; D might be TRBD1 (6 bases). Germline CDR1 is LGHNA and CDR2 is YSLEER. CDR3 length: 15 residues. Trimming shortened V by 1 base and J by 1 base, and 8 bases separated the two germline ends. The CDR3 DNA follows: TGCGCCAGCAGCCAAGTTACAGGGTCCTACAATGAGCAGTTCTTC. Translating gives CASSQVTGSYNEQFF.

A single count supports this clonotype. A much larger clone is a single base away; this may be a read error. The CDR3 sequence: CGAAGTQDYEQYF. CDR3 DNA sequence: TGCGGTGCCGCCGGGACACAAGACTACGAGCAGTACTTC. The chain is built from TRBV20-1 and TRBJ2-7; TRBD1 might be the D (6 bases). This CDR3 has 13 residues. CDR1 is DFQATT and CDR2 is SNEGSKA in the germline V gene (reference sequence).

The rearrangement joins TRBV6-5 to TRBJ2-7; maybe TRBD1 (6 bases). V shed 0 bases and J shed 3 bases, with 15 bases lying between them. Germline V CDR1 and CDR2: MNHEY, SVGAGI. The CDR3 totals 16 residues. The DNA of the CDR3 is TGTGCCAGCAGTTACTCGTACAGGGTGGACCTCTACGAGCAGTACTTC. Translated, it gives CASSYSYRVDLYEQYF.